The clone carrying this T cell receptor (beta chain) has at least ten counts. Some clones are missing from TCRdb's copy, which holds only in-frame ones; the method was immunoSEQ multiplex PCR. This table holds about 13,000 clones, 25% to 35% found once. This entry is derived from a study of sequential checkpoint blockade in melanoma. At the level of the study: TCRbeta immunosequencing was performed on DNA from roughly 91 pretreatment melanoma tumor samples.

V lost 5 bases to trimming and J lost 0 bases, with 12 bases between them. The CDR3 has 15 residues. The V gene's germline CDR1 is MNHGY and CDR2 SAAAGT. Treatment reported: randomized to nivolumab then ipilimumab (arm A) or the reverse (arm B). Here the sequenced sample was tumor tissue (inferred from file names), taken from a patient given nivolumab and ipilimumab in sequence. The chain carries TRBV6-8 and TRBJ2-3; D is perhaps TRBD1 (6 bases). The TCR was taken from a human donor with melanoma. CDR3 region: CASSQYRVSTDTQYF. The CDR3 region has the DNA TGTGCCAGCAGTCAATACAGGGTTAGCACAGATACGCAGTATTTT.